This section outlines one TCR beta chain sequence together with its context. The data derive from a study of blood T cell repertoires in COVID-19. About the research overall: Whether acute or convalescent, the COVID-19 samples came from the United States, Italy and Spain. Sources were T cells, B-cell-depleted T cells, or PBMCs; the material itself was cDNA or gDNA.

The data were produced by immunoSEQ multiplex PCR, yet TCRdb's version contains in-frame clones alone and is incomplete. In the table there are some 140,000 clones, roughly four fifths of which are singletons. J gave up 4 bases and V 6 bases, and 3 bases lay outside the gene matches. CDR3 length: 13 amino acids. Germline loops: CDR1 ENHRY, CDR2 SYGVKD. The sample taken for sequencing was peripheral blood. The clonotype was recovered from a woman aged 55-69 years with COVID-19, enrolled during active disease. The chain links TRBV10-3 to TRBJ1-3, with TRBD1 matching 7 bases. The DNA for the CDR3 is TGTGCCATCAGCCTGGGACAGGGAAACACCATATATTTT. This gives the protein CAISLGQGNTIYF.